This T cell receptor beta chain was documented in a study of CD8 T cells in ankylosing spondylitis. Points from the study as a whole: Prior literature has documented some motif variants in synovial fluid and blood from reactive arthritis. With a CD8+ phenotype, disease-linked clones were relatively rare in peripheral blood. There was a TCR beta motif, made of several highly homologous variants, that appeared characteristic of ankylosing spondylitis blood.

This clonotype was recorded only once. Antigen specificity is unknown. CDR3 length: 14 residues. With 3 bases clipped from V and 3 bases from J, the junction kept 3 bases outside the gene matches. Germline CDR1 is SGHKS and CDR2 is YYEKEE (reference sequence). It was by quantitative 5'-RACE with molecular barcodes that TCR beta libraries were made. TCRdb re-called the 5' RACE reads through MiXCR, storing one row per CDR3 protein. The table has 250,000 or so distinct CDR3 sequences, about 24% seen once. The rearrangement links TRBV5-5 to TRBJ2-7, with TRBD2 matching 10 bases. The source material was blood, either unsorted or a sorted T cell fraction (not recorded which). The sequence was collected from a male donor with ankylosing spondylitis or in good health (not recorded which). DNA of the CDR3: TGTGCCAGCAGCTCACTAGCGGGATTCTACGAGCAGTACTTC. Translated, it gives CASSSLAGFYEQYF.